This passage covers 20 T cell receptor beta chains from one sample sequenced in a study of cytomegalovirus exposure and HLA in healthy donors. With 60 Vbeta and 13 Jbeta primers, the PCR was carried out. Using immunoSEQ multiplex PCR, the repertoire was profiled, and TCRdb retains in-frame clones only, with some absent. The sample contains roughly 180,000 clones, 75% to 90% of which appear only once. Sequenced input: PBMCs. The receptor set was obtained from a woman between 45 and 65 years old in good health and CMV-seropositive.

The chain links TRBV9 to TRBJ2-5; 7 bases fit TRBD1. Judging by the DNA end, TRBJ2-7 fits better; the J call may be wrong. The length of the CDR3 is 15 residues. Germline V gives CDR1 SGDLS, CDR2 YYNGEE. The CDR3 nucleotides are TGTGCCAGCAGCCCCCAACCGGGACAGACCTACGAGCAGTACTTC. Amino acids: CASSPQPGQTYEQYF.

CDR3 DNA sequence: TGCAGCGTTCGCCGACTAGCGGATCTTGAGCAGTTCTTC. Residues: CSVRRLADLEQFF. The J gene is TRBJ2-1, the V gene TRBV29-1, with TRBD2 matching over 9 bases. This CDR3 is 13 amino acids long. Losses at the gene ends were 5 bases for V and 9 bases for J; bases not matched to a gene: 8. Germline CDR1 is SQVTM and CDR2 is ANQGSEA.

Here the CDR3 reads CASKGGGTYEQYF. The CDR3 coding sequence is TGTGCCAGCAAGGGCGGGGGAACCTACGAGCAGTACTTC. This chain connects TRBV28 to TRBJ2-7; 7 nucleotides line up with TRBD2. Germline values: CDR1 MDHEN, CDR2 SYDVKM. V was pared by 7 bases and J by 2 bases, with 5 bases of the junction left unmatched. This CDR3 comprises 13 residues.

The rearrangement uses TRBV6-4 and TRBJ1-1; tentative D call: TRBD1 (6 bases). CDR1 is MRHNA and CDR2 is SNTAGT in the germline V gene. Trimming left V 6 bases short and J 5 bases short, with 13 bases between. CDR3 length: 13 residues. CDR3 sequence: CASSSTGRTEAFF. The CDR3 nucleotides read TGTGCCAGCAGCTCAACAGGGAGAACTGAAGCTTTCTTT.

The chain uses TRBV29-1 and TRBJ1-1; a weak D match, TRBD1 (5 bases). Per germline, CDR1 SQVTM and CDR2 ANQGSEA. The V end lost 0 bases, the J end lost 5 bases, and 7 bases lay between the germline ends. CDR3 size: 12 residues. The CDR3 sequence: CSVEDGGTEAFF. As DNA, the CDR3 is TGCAGCGTTGAAGATGGGGGGACTGAAGCTTTCTTT.

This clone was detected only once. The CDR3 loop is CASSPQTGDYGYTF. The CDR3, as DNA: TGTGCCAGTAGTCCGCAAACAGGGGACTATGGCTACACCTTC. The rearrangement joins TRBV19 to TRBJ1-2; 7 positions agree with TRBD1. The CDR3 is 14 residues long. The germline CDR1 and CDR2 sequences are LNHDA and SQIVND (reference sequence). The V gene end was trimmed by 5 bases and the J gene end by 3 bases; junction bases not matched to a gene: 6.

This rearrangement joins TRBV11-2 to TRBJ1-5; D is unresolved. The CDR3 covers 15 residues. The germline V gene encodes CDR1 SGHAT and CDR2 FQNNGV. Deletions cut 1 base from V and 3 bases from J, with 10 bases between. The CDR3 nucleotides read TGTGCCAGCAGCTTAGGGAGCGGGTCCAATCAGCCCCAGCATTTT. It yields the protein CASSLGSGSNQPQHF.

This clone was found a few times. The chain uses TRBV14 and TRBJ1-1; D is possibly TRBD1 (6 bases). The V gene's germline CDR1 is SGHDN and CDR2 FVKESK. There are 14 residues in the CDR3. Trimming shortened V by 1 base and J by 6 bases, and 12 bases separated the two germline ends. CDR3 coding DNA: TGTGCCAGCAGCCAAGTCGGGACACTTGCTGAAGCTTTCTTT. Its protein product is CASSQVGTLAEAFF.

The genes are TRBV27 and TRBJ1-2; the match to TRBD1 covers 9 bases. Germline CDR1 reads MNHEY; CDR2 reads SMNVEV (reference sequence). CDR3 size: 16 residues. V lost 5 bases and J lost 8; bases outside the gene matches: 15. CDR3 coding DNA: TGTGCCAGCAGTCCTCCCCTGGGACAGGGAAGGCGCGGCTACACCTTC. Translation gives CASSPPLGQGRRGYTF.

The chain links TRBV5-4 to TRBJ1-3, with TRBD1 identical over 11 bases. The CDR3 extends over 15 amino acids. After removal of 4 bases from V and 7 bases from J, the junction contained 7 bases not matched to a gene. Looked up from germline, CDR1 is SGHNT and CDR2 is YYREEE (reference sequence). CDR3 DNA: TGTGCCAGCAGCCCGGACAGGGGGCCTTGGAACACCATATATTTT. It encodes CASSPDRGPWNTIYF.

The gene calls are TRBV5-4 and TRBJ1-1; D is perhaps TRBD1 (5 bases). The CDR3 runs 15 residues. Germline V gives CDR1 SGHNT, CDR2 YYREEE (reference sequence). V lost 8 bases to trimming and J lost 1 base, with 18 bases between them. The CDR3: CASGIRGGSNTEAFF. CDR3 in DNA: TGTGCCAGTGGGATTAGGGGAGGGTCGAACACTGAAGCTTTCTTT.

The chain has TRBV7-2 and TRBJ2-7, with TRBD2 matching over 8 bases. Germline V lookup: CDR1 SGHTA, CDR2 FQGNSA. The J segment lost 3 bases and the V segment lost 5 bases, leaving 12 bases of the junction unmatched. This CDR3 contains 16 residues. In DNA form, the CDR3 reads TGTGCCAGCAGCCGCGGAGGTGCGGGGGGCGGCTACGAGCAGTACTTC. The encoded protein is CASSRGGAGGGYEQYF.

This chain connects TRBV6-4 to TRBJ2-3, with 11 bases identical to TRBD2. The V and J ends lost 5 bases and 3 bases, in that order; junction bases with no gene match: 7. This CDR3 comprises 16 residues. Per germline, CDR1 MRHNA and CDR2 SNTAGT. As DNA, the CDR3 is TGTGCCAGCAGTCCAATAGCGGGAGGGGCGACAGATACGCAGTATTTT. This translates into CASSPIAGGATDTQYF.

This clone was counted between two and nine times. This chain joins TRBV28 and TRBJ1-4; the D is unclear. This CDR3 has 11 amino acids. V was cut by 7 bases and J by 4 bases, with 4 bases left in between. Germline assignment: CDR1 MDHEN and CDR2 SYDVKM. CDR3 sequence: CASINNEKLFF. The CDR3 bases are TGTGCCAGCATCAATAATGAAAAACTGTTTTTT. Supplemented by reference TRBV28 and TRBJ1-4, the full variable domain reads DVKVTQSSRYLVKRTGEKVFLECVQDMDHENMFWYRQDPGLGLRLIYFSYDVKMKEKGDIPEGYSVSREKKERFSLILESASTNQTSMYLCASINNEKLFFGSGTQLSVL.

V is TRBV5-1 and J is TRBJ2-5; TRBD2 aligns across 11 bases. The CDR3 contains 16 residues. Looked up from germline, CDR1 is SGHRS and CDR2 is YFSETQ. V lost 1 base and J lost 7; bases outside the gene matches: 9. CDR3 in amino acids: CASSLWTSGPTGTQYF. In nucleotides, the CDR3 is TGCGCCAGCAGCTTGTGGACTAGCGGGCCCACGGGGACCCAGTACTTC.

For the CDR3, the DNA is TGTGCCACCAGCTCCGGGGGGACAGGGACTCGCTATGGCTACACCTTC. Protein: CATSSGGTGTRYGYTF. The gene calls are TRBV15 and TRBJ1-2; 9 bases fit TRBD1. The V and J ends lost 5 bases and 4 bases, in that order; junction bases with no gene match: 11. The CDR3 extends over 16 amino acids. From germline, CDR1 is LNHNV and CDR2 YYDKDF (reference sequence). Looking up the rest from reference TRBV15 and TRBJ1-2 gives the full variable domain: DAMVIQNPRYQVTQFGKPVTLSCSQTLNHNVMYWYQQKSSQAPKLLFHYYDKDFNNEADTPDNFQSRRPNTSFCFLDIRSPGLGDTAMYLCATSSGGTGTRYGYTFGSGTRLTVV.

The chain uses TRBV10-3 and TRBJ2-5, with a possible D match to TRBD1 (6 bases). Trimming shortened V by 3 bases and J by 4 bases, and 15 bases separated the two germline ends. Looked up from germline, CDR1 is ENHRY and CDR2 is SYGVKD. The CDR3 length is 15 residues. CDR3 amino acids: CAISEEGGMGETQYF. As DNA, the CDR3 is TGTGCCATCAGTGAAGAAGGGGGAATGGGAGAGACCCAGTACTTC.

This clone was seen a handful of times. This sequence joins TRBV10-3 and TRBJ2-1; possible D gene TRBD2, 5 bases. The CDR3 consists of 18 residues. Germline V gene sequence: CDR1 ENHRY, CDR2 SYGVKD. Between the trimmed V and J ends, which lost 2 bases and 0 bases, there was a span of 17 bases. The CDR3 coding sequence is TGTGCCATCAGTGAGCTGGGATTGGAGGCTAGCTCCTACAATGAGCAGTTCTTC. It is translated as CAISELGLEASSYNEQFF.

The CDR3 nucleotides read TGCAGCGTTGAAGCGTCAGATAATCAGCCCCAGCATTTT. Protein: CSVEASDNQPQHF. The genes are TRBV29-1 and TRBJ1-5; D is uncertain. The CDR3 contains 13 residues. The V gene's germline CDR1 is SQVTM and CDR2 ANQGSEA. V lost 1 base and J lost 4, with 8 bases in between. Filled out from reference TRBV29-1 and TRBJ1-5, the complete variable domain reads SAVISQKPSRDICQRGTSLTIQCQVDSQVTMMFWYRQQPGQSLTLIATANQGSEATYESGFVIDKFPISRPNLTFSTLTVSNMSPEDSSIYLCSVEASDNQPQHFGDGTRLSIL.

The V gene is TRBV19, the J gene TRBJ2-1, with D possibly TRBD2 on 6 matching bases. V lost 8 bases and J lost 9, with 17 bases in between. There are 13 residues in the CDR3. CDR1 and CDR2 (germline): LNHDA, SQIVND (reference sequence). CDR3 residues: CASGGSSLGEQFF. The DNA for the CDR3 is TGTGCCAGTGGGGGGTCCTCACTAGGTGAGCAGTTCTTC.